The 10 T cell receptor beta chains below come from one sample, sequenced in a study of CD8 T cells in Susac syndrome (dated by TCRdb to about 2019). The library was made by the immunoSEQ multiplex PCR assay. RNA was extracted using the RNeasy kit, and roughly 0.45 to 1 ug of the RNA was reverse transcribed with random hexamers. TCRdb reran the public reads through fastp at Q25 and MiXCR, keeping productive beta chains. Each entry merges the rows of one CDR3 protein and shows their most common DNA and genes. Counted in this sample were 110,000 to 150,000 distinct CDR3 sequences; approximately 95% of them appeared once. The ten most abundant clones make up approximately 0.08% of the sample. Sequenced sample: CD4+ T cells from PBMCs. The receptor source for this set is a human donor with Susac syndrome.

This chain connects TRBV20-1 to TRBJ2-1; 9 bases fit TRBD2. The V gene end was trimmed by 5 bases and the J gene end by 8 bases; junction bases not matched to a gene: 7. Germline V lookup: CDR1 DFQATT, CDR2 SNEGSKA (reference sequence). The length of the CDR3 is 13 residues. This CDR3 is CSAAPAGGYEQFF. The DNA for the CDR3 is TGCAGTGCTGCCCCAGCGGGAGGTTATGAGCAGTTCTTC.

DNA of the CDR3: TGCAGTGCCAAGAATACGAGGCTCCTCGGGGGCACAGATACGCAGTATTTT. Amino acids: CSAKNTRLLGGTDTQYF. The chain uses TRBV20-1 and TRBJ2-3, with D possibly TRBD2 on 5 matching bases. From germline, CDR1 is DFQATT and CDR2 SNEGSKA (reference sequence). The V end was cut by 6 bases, the J end by 1 base, with 23 bases between. The CDR3 has 17 amino acids.

This clonotype was detected only once. The CDR3 nucleotides read TGTGCCAGCAGCTCGTCCGATAGGCCCCAGACAGATACGCAGTATTTT. This sequence encodes CASSSSDRPQTDTQYF. The gene calls are TRBV9 and TRBJ2-3; no clear D. Germline CDR1 is SGDLS and CDR2 is YYNGEE. Trimming cost V 4 bases and J 3 bases, with 18 bases left between them. There are 16 residues in the CDR3.

The chain is built from TRBV20-1 and TRBJ1-1, with D perhaps matching TRBD1 (5 bases). This CDR3 is built from 9 residues. Trimming removed 6 bases from V and 8 bases from J, with 7 bases in between. The V gene's germline CDR1 is DFQATT and CDR2 SNEGSKA (reference sequence). CDR3 sequence (DNA): TGCAGTGCCAGGGAAGAAGCTTTCTTT. Protein sequence: CSAREEAFF.

This sequence joins TRBV20-1 and TRBJ2-1; possibly TRBD2 for D (6 bases). This CDR3 is 15 amino acids long. Looked up from germline, CDR1 is DFQATT and CDR2 is SNEGSKA (reference sequence). The germline V and J ends were trimmed by 1 base and 10 bases, with 20 bases remaining between them. CDR3 nucleotide sequence: TGCAGTGCTAGAGTCGGTGCGGGACCGGGGGAAGAGCAGTTCTTC. It codes for CSARVGAGPGEEQFF.

The chain joins TRBV4-1 to TRBJ1-2; D is unclear. The CDR3 length is 17 residues. Looked up from germline, CDR1 is MGHRA and CDR2 is YSYEKL. V lost 2 bases, J lost 3 bases, and 19 bases lay in between. The CDR3 reads CASSQSILGVSYYGYTF. The CDR3 nucleotides read TGCGCCAGCAGCCAAAGTATCTTAGGAGTGTCCTACTATGGCTACACCTTC.

J is TRBJ2-5 and V is TRBV20-1, with 7 nucleotides matching TRBD2. Germline trimming cut 0 bases from V and 0 bases from J; bases unmatched to any gene: 7. Germline CDR1 DFQATT, CDR2 SNEGSKA (reference sequence). This CDR3 contains 16 residues. CDR3 nucleotide sequence: TGCAGTGCTAGAGAGAAAAAGCGGGGAAACCAAGAGACCCAGTACTTC. Translation gives CSAREKKRGNQETQYF.

This chain connects TRBV7-2 to TRBJ2-7; 13 bases are shared with TRBD2. Trimming removed 5 bases from V and 3 bases from J; junction bases left unmatched: 4. Germline V gene lookup returns CDR1 SGHTA and CDR2 FQGNSA. This CDR3 spans 15 amino acids. This chain's CDR3 is CASSKTSGRNYEQYF. The CDR3 bases are TGTGCCAGCAGCAAGACTAGCGGGAGGAACTACGAGCAGTACTTC.

The rearrangement links TRBV7-2 to TRBJ2-3, with D hard to call. V lost 6 bases to trimming and J lost 1 base, with 11 bases between them. From germline, CDR1 is SGHTA and CDR2 FQGNSA. The CDR3 length is 14 residues. CDR3 DNA: TGTGCCAGCAGTCCCTCAAGCGGCACAGATACGCAGTATTTT. Amino acid sequence: CASSPSSGTDTQYF.

V and J are TRBV20-1 and TRBJ2-4, with 9 nucleotides matching TRBD1. The germline CDR1 and CDR2 sequences are DFQATT and SNEGSKA (reference sequence). Losses at the gene ends were 2 bases for V and 4 bases for J; bases not matched to a gene: 3. The CDR3 contains 14 residues. CDR3 in DNA: TGCAGTGCTAGACCCGGGACAGGGAAAAACATTCAGTACTTC. Residues: CSARPGTGKNIQYF.